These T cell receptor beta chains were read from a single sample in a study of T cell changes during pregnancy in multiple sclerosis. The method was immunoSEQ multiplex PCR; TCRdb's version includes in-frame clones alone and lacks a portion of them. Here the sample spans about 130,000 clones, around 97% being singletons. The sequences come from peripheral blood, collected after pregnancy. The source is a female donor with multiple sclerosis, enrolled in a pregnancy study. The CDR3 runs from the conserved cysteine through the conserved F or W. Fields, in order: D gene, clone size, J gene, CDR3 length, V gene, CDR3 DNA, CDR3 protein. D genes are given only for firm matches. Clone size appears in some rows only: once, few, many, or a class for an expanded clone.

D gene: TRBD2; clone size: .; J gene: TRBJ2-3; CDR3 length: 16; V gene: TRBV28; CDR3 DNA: TGTGCCAGCAGGGCAGGACTAGCGGGAAGGGCAGATACGCAGTATTTT; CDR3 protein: CASRAGLAGRADTQYF
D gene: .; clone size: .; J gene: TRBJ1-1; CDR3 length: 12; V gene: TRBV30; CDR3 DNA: TGTGCCTGTGGTCAGGTGAACACTGAAGCTTTCTTT; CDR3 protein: CACGQVNTEAFF
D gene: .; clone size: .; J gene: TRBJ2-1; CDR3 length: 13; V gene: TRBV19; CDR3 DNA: TGTGCCAGTAAAAGTAGTAGCGCCAATGAGCAGTTCTTC; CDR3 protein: CASKSSSANEQFF
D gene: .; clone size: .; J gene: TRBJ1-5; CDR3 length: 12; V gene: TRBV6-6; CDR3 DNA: TGTGCCAGCAGCGAGGGAAATCAGCCCCAGCATTTT; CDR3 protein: CASSEGNQPQHF
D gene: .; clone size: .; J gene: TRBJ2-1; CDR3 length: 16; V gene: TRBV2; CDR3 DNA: TGTGCCAGCAGTGAAGAGGCACTAGCTTTGGTCAATGAGCAGTTCTTC; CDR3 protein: CASSEEALALVNEQFF
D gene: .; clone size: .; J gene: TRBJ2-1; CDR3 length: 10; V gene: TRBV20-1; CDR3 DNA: TGCAGAGCCGCCGGGTCTGAGCAGTTCTTC; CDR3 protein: CRAAGSEQFF
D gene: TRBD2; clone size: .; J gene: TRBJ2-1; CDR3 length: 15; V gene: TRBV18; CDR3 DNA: TGTGCCAGCTCACCGGGCGGGAGGCAAGGCAATGAGCAGTTCTTC; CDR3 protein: CASSPGGRQGNEQFF
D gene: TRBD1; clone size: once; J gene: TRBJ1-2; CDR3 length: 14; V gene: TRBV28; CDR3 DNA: TGTGCCAGCAGTTTACGGGACAGATACTATGGCTACACCTTC; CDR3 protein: CASSLRDRYYGYTF
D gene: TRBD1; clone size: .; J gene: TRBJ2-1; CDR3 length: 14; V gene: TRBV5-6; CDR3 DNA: TGTGCCAGCAGCCCGGGACAGCCCTACAATGAGCAGTTCTTC; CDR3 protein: CASSPGQPYNEQFF
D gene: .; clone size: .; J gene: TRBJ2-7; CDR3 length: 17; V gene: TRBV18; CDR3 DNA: TGTGCCAGCTCACCATCAATCAGCGGGACACCATCTTACGAGCAGTACTTC; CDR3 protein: CASSPSISGTPSYEQYF
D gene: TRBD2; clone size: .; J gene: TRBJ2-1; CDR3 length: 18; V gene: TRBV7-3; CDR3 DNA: TGTGCCAGCAGCTTAAGGAGGTTGGGGCTAGCGGGAGTCAATGAGCAGTTCTTC; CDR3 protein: CASSLRRLGLAGVNEQFF
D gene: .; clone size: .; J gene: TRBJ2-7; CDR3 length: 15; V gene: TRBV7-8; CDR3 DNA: TGTGCCAGCAGCCGGTCAAGGGCGGGGCCCTACGAGCAGTACTTC; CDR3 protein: CASSRSRAGPYEQYF
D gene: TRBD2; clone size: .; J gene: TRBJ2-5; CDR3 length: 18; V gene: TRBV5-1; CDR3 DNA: TGCGCCAGCAGCTTGCGAGGGTTTAGCGGGGTGGGGCAAGAGACCCAGTACTTC; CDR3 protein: CASSLRGFSGVGQETQYF
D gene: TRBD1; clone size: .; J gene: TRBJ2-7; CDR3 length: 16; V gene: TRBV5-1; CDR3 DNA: TGCGCCAGCAGCTTGGACGGACAGGCGGGTCCCTACGAGCAGTACTTC; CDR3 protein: CASSLDGQAGPYEQYF
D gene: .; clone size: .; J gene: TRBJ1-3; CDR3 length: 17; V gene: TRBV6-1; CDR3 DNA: TGTGCCAGCAGTGAAGCGACCGCAGGGATCTCTGGAAACACCATATATTTT; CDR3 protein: CASSEATAGISGNTIYF
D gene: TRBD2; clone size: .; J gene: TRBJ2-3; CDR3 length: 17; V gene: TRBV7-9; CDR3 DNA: TGTGCCAGCAGCACTAGGGCTAGCGGAACTAGCACAGATACGCAGTATTTT; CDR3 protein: CASSTRASGTSTDTQYF
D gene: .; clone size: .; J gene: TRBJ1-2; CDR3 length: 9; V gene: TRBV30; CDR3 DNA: TGTGCCTGTACCCCGGGGAACACCTTC; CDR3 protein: CACTPGNTF
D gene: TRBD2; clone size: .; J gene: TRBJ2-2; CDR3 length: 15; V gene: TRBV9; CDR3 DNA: TGTGCCAGCAGCAAAGTAGCGGGAGTCACCGGGGAGCTGTTTTTT; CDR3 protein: CASSKVAGVTGELFF
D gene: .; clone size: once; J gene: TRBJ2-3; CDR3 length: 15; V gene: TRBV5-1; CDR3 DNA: TGCGCCAGCAGCTTGGAAGGGGGTCGAACAGATACGCAGTATTTT; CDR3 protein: CASSLEGGRTDTQYF
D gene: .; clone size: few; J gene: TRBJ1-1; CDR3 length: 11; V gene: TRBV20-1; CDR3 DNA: TGCAGTGCTAGTGAGCTGGCTGAAGCTTTCTTT; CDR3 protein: CSASELAEAFF
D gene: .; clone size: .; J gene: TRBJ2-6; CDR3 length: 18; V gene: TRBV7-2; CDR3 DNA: TGTGCCAGCAGCTTAGGATCTAGGACACTATCTGGGGCCAACGTCCTGACTTTC; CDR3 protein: CASSLGSRTLSGANVLTF
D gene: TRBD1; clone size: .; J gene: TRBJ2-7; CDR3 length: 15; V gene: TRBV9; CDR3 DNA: TGTGCCAGCAGCGCCCGGACAGGGGTGGAAGATGAGCAGTACTTC; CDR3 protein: CASSARTGVEDEQYF
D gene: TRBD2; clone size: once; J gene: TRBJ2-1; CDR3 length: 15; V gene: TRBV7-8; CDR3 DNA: TGTGCCAGCAGCTTGGGGGGGAGACTGGTGAATGAGCAGTTCTTC; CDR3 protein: CASSLGGRLVNEQFF
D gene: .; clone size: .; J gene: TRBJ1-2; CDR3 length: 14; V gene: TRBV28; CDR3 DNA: TGTGCCAGCAGTTTAGAGCAGATCCCGGGGGGCTACACCTTC; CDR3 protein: CASSLEQIPGGYTF
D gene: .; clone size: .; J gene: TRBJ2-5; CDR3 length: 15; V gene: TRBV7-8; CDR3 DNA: TGTGCCAGCAGCCAACACCGACGTAGCGGAGAGACCCAGTACTTC; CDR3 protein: CASSQHRRSGETQYF
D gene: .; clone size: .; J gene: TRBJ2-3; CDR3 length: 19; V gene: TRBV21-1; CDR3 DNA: TGTGCCAGCAGCAAAGCGCCCTGGCTAGCGGGAGGGCAAACAGATACGCAGTATTTT; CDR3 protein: CASSKAPWLAGGQTDTQYF
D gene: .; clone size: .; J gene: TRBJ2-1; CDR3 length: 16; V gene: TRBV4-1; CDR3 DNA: TGCGCCAGCAGCCAAGTGGAGGGAGCGGTCTACAATGAGCAGTTCTTC; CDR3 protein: CASSQVEGAVYNEQFF
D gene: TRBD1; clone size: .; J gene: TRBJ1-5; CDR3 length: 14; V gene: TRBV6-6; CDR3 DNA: TGTGCCAGCGGCCAGGGGGATGGCAATCAGCCCCAGCATTTT; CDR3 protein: CASGQGDGNQPQHF
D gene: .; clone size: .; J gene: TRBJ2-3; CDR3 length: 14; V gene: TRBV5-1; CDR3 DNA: TGCGCCAGCAGCTTTATACAGGACACAGATACGCAGTATTTT; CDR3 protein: CASSFIQDTDTQYF
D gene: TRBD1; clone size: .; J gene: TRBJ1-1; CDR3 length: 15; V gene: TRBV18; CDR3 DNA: TGTGCCAGCTCACCACTAGGGACAGGGGACACTGAAGCTTTCTTT; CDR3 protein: CASSPLGTGDTEAFF
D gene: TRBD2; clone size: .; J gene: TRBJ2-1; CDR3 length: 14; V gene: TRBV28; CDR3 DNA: TGTGCCAGCAGTTTTGCGGGAGTTTACAATGAGCAGTTCTTC; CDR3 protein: CASSFAGVYNEQFF
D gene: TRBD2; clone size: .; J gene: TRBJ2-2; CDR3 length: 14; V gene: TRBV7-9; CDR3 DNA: TGTGCCAGCATTAAGACTAGCAGCACCGGGGAGCTGTTTTTT; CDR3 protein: CASIKTSSTGELFF
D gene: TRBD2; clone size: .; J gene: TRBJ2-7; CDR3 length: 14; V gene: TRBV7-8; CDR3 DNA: TGTGCCAGCACCCAAGCGGGACTCACCTACGAGCAGTACTTC; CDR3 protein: CASTQAGLTYEQYF
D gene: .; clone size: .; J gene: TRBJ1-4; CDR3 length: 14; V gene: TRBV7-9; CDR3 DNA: TGTGCCAGCAGCAAAACTTGGGAGGGAGAAAAACTGTTTTTT; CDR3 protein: CASSKTWEGEKLFF
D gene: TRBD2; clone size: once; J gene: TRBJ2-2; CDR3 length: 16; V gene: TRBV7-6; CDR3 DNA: TGTGCCAGCAGCTTCATGCTAGCGGGAACGGGTGGGGAGCTGTTTTTT; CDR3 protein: CASSFMLAGTGGELFF
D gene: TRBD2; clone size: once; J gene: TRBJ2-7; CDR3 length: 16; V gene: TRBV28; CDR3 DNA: TGTGCCAGCAGTCCCGGGAGGGGGGGATTCTCCTACGAGCAGTACTTC; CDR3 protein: CASSPGRGGFSYEQYF
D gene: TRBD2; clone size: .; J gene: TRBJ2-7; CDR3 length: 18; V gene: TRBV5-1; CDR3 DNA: TGCGCCAGCAGTGGGCAGTCTAGCGGGAGCAAAACTTCCTACGAGCAGTACTTC; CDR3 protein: CASSGQSSGSKTSYEQYF
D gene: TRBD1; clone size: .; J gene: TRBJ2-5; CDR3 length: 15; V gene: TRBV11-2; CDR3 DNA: TGTGCCAGCAGTCGACTACAGGGGTGGAGAGAGACCCAGTACTTC; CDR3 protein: CASSRLQGWRETQYF
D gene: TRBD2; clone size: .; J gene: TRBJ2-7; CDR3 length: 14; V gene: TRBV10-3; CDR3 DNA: TGTGCCATCAGTGCGACTAGCGCTCCCTACGAGCAGTACTTC; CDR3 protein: CAISATSAPYEQYF
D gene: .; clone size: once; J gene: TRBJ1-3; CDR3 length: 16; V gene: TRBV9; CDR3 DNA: TGTGCCAGCAGCGGTGGGCTCAGGGGCACCGGAAACACCATATATTTT; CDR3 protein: CASSGGLRGTGNTIYF
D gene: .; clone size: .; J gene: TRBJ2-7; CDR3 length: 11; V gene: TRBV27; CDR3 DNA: TGTGCCAGCAGGAGGGGGTACGAGCAGTACTTC; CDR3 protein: CASRRGYEQYF
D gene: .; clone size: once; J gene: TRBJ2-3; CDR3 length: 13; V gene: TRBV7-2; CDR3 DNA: TGTGCCAGCAGCTTAGCGCTTGTGGCTACGCAGTATTTT; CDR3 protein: CASSLALVATQYF
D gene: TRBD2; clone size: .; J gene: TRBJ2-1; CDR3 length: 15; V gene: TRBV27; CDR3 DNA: TGTGCCAGCAGTTTCGGACTAGCGGGAGCCCCAGAGCAGTTCTTC; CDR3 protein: CASSFGLAGAPEQFF
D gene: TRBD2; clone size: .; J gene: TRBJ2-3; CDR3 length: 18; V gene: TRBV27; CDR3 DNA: TGTGCCAGCTGCCCAGCGAACGGGGAGGGGTGGGGCACAGATACGCAGTATTTT; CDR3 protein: CASCPANGEGWGTDTQYF
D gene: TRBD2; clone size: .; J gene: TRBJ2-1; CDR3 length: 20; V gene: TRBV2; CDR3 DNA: TGTGCCAGCAGTGAACCCTCGACTAGCGGGAGGGCCGGTATCTACAATGAGCAGTTCTTC; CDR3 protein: CASSEPSTSGRAGIYNEQFF
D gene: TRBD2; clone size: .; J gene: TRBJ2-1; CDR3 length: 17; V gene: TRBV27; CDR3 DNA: TGTGCCAGCAGTCCCTATCCGAGCGGGAGAAGGTACAATGAGCAGTTCTTC; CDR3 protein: CASSPYPSGRRYNEQFF
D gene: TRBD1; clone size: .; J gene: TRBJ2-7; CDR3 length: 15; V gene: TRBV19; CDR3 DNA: TGTGCCAGTAGTACCCCCCGGACAGGGGACTACGAGCAGTACTTC; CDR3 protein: CASSTPRTGDYEQYF
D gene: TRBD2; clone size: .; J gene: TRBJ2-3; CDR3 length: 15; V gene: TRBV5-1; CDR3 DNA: TGCGCCAGCAGGTCGGGGGGACTACATACAGATACGCAGTATTTT; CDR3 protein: CASRSGGLHTDTQYF
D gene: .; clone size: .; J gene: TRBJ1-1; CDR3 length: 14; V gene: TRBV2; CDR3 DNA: TGTGCCAGCAATGGGGGGGTAAGAGTCACTGAAGCTTTCTTT; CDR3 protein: CASNGGVRVTEAFF
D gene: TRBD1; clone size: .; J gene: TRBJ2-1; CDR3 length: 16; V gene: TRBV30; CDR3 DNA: TGTGCCTGGAGTGTACAGGGGGGATCTATCAACAATGAGCAGTTCTTC; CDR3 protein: CAWSVQGGSINNEQFF
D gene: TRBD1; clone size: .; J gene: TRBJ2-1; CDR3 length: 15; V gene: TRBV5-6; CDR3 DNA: TGTGCCAGCAGCTTGGGGCCGACAGGGGGCGATGAGCAGTTCTTC; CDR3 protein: CASSLGPTGGDEQFF